The 23 T cell receptor beta chains in this list originate from one sample, sequenced in a study of T cells in localized non-small cell lung cancer. Using immunoSEQ multiplex PCR, the repertoire was profiled, and TCRdb retains in-frame clones only, with some absent. Of around 15,000 clones detected, 85% to 90% appear once; the ten largest clones hold about 25%. Specimen: peripheral blood, collected before any cancer treatment. These receptors all come from a female donor over 55 with stage I squamous cell lung carcinoma.

The V gene is TRBV4-2, the J gene TRBJ1-2, with D unresolved. The CDR3 runs 15 residues. Trimming took 6 bases from V and 0 from J, leaving 14 bases between them. Germline lookup yields CDR1 LGHNA and CDR2 YNFKEQ. The CDR3 here is CASRYEGATNYGYTF. In DNA form, the CDR3 reads TGTGCCAGCAGATACGAGGGCGCTACTAACTATGGCTACACCTTC.

In this sample, this clone is large (0.1 to 1%). This chain links TRBV13 with TRBJ2-7, with TRBD1 matching 7 bases. The CDR3 loop spans 15 amino acids. With 2 bases clipped from V and 3 bases from J, the junction kept 7 bases outside the gene matches. Germline loops: CDR1 PRHDT, CDR2 FYEKMQ (reference sequence). The CDR3 DNA sequence: TGTGCCAGCAGCTTACATGAAACAGGGGACTACGAGCAGTACTTC. Translation: CASSLHETGDYEQYF. The full variable domain, rest sourced from reference TRBV13 and TRBJ2-7, is AAGVIQSPRHLIKEKRETATLKCYPIPRHDTVYWYQQGPGQDPQFLISFYEKMQSDKGSIPDRFSAQQFSDYHSELNMSSLELGDSALYFCASSLHETGDYEQYFGPGTRLTVT.

The chain joins TRBV23-1 to TRBJ2-5, with a tentative D call TRBD1 (6 bases). TRBV23-1 is an ORF, with its function uncertain. Trimming pared 3 bases from V and 5 bases from J, leaving 10 bases between. The CDR3 consists of 13 residues. The DNA of the CDR3 is TGCGCCAGCAGTCATCCACAGGGTGAGACCCAGTACTTC. It encodes CASSHPQGETQYF.

The chain combines TRBV7-9 with TRBJ1-1; 10 bases fit TRBD1. After removal of 5 bases from V and 10 bases from J, the junction contained 4 bases not matched to a gene. The germline CDR1 and CDR2 sequences are SEHNR and FQNEAQ (reference sequence). This CDR3 region has 12 residues. CDR3 protein: CASSRGQGVAFF. CDR3 coding DNA: TGTGCCAGCAGCCGAGGACAGGGGGTAGCTTTCTTT.

The chain combines TRBV7-2 with TRBJ2-1; D gene unclear. CDR3 size: 12 residues. The germline V gene encodes CDR1 SGHTA and CDR2 FQGNSA. Trimming stripped 1 base from V and 11 bases from J, with 9 bases between. The CDR3 sequence: CASSLERTQQFF. CDR3 bases: TGTGCCAGCAGCTTAGAGCGCACTCAGCAGTTCTTC.

The gene calls are TRBV7-9 and TRBJ1-1, with 9 bases fitting TRBD1. This CDR3 region has 15 residues. CDR1 is SEHNR, CDR2 FQNEAQ, per germline (reference sequence). J was trimmed by 2 bases and V by 5 bases; bases with no gene match: 6. CDR3 protein: CASSLQGAGNTEAFF. DNA of the CDR3: TGTGCCAGCAGCCTACAGGGGGCTGGAAACACTGAAGCTTTCTTT.

The J gene is TRBJ2-7, the V gene TRBV9; 9 bases line up with TRBD2. The V gene's germline CDR1 is SGDLS and CDR2 YYNGEE. The length of the CDR3 is 15 residues. Trimming removed 1 base from V and 4 bases from J; junction bases left unmatched: 6. The CDR3: CASSVSSGIGYEQYF. CDR3 nucleotides: TGTGCCAGCAGCGTATCTAGCGGGATAGGGTACGAGCAGTACTTC.

The V gene is TRBV27, the J gene TRBJ1-6; the D is unclear. Trimming removed 2 bases from V and 6 bases from J, with 5 bases in between. This CDR3 has 13 amino acids. Germline V gives CDR1 MNHEY, CDR2 SMNVEV (reference sequence). The CDR3 DNA reads as TGTGCCAGCAGTTTAATGGGTAATTCACCCCTCCACTTT. Translation: CASSLMGNSPLHF.

The chain joins TRBV30 to TRBJ2-7; TRBD2 is a possible D gene (5 bases). CDR3 length: 13 residues. The germline V gene encodes CDR1 GTSNPN and CDR2 SVGIG (reference sequence). The germline V and J ends were trimmed by 4 bases and 1 base, with 11 bases remaining between them. Here the CDR3 reads CAWTSPPSYEQYF. In nucleotides, the CDR3 is TGTGCCTGGACTAGCCCACCTTCCTACGAGCAGTACTTC.

This clone occurred once. The V and J genes are TRBV7-8 and TRBJ2-7; no definite D call. The germline V gene has CDR1 SGHVS and CDR2 FQNEAQ. The CDR3 extends over 15 amino acids. V dropped 0 bases and J dropped 4 bases, with 13 bases sitting between them. The CDR3 nucleotides are TGTGCCAGCAGCTTAGCGCGTCCCGCTGGTTACGAGCAGTACTTC. This gives the protein CASSLARPAGYEQYF.

The J gene is TRBJ2-3, the V gene TRBV19; the match to TRBD2 covers 11 bases. The V gene end was trimmed by 10 bases and the J gene end by 1 base; junction bases not matched to a gene: 10. The CDR3 contains 16 residues. Germline V CDR1 and CDR2: LNHDA, SQIVND (reference sequence). CDR3 nucleotide sequence: TGTGCCACGAGGACTCGACTAGCGGGGCGCACAGATACGCAGTATTTT. Translation: CATRTRLAGRTDTQYF.

The V and J genes are TRBV28 and TRBJ1-1; D possibly corresponds to TRBD1 (5 bases). V lost 2 bases and J lost 1, with 8 bases in between. The CDR3 loop spans 14 amino acids. Germline CDR1 is MDHEN and CDR2 is SYDVKM. This CDR3 is CASSLPGWNTEAFF. The CDR3 DNA sequence: TGTGCCAGCAGTTTACCAGGGTGGAACACTGAAGCTTTCTTT.

This rearrangement joins TRBV11-3 to TRBJ1-1; no clear D gene. Per germline, CDR1 SGHNT and CDR2 YENEEA. The CDR3 extends over 13 amino acids. V was shortened by 1 base and J by 8 bases, with 11 bases between the two germline ends. The CDR3 reads CASSLGTEAEAFF. The CDR3 DNA reads TGTGCCAGCAGCTTAGGCACAGAAGCCGAAGCTTTCTTT.

This chain joins TRBV9 and TRBJ2-1; possibly TRBD2 for D (6 bases). With 0 bases removed from V and 0 bases from J, the gap between germline ends came to 16 bases. The CDR3 consists of 18 residues. The germline gives CDR1 SGDLS, CDR2 YYNGEE. This CDR3 is CASSVVGTSPSSYNEQFF. CDR3 bases: TGTGCCAGCAGCGTAGTAGGAACTAGCCCGAGCTCCTACAATGAGCAGTTCTTC.

This chain joins TRBV19 and TRBJ1-1; the D gene is possibly TRBD1 (6 bases). Germline CDR1 and CDR2: LNHDA and SQIVND (reference sequence). The CDR3 sequence is 11 residues long. Trimming removed 7 bases at V and 4 bases at J, with 7 bases between. CDR3 in DNA: TGTGCCAGTACAGGGGCCACTGAAGCTTTCTTT. It codes for CASTGATEAFF. The complete variable domain, with remaining parts taken from reference TRBV19 and TRBJ1-1, reads DGGITQSPKYLFRKEGQNVTLSCEQNLNHDAMYWYRQDPGQGLRLIYYSQIVNDFQKGDIAEGYSVSREKKESFPLTVTSAQKNPTAFYLCASTGATEAFFGQGTRLTVV.

The genes are TRBV12-2 and TRBJ1-2. TRBV12-2 is a listed pseudogene. The CDR3 has 16 amino acids. The CDR3 nucleotides are TGTGCAAGTCGCTTGGCCGGGGGGGGCCGAGGGTATGGCTACACCTTC. This sequence encodes CASRLAGGGRGYGYTF.

This chain joins TRBV6-5 and TRBJ2-1, with D unclear. The CDR3 has 11 residues. CDR1 is MNHEY and CDR2 is SVGAGI in the germline V gene. Trimming left V 7 bases short and J 8 bases short, with 9 bases between. CDR3 loop: CASTYNYEQFF. In DNA, the CDR3 is TGTGCCAGCACCTACAACTATGAGCAGTTCTTC.

This clone was seen a few times. The V call is TRBV5-1, the J call TRBJ1-1, with 8 bases lining up with TRBD1. Germline V gene lookup returns CDR1 SGHRS and CDR2 YFSETQ. After removal of 7 bases from V and 1 base from J, the junction contained 6 bases not matched to a gene. There are 14 residues in the CDR3. CDR3 in amino acids: CASEQGGANTEAFF. DNA of the CDR3: TGCGCCAGCGAACAGGGGGGGGCGAACACTGAAGCTTTCTTT.

This clone was seen a handful of times. The chain links TRBV18 to TRBJ1-6, with D hard to call. This CDR3 is built from 12 residues. V lost 6 bases and J lost 7, with 7 bases in between. Germline values: CDR1 KGHSH, CDR2 LQKENI. CDR3 amino acids: CASSTPNSPLHF. The CDR3 coding sequence is TGTGCCAGCTCTACCCCCAATTCACCCCTCCACTTT.

This clone showed up just a few times. V is TRBV28 and J is TRBJ1-1; TRBD1 is a possible D gene (6 bases). Trimming shortened V by 1 base and J by 5 bases, and 14 bases separated the two germline ends. The length of the CDR3 is 15 residues. Germline values: CDR1 MDHEN, CDR2 SYDVKM. The CDR3 bases are TGTGCCAGCAGTTTATTCCCGACAGGAGGAACTGAAGCTTTCTTT. This sequence encodes CASSLFPTGGTEAFF.

This rearrangement joins TRBV19 to TRBJ1-5, with 10 bases lining up with TRBD1. This CDR3 contains 13 residues. Germline loops: CDR1 LNHDA, CDR2 SQIVND (reference sequence). Trimming removed 5 bases from V and 5 bases from J; junction bases left unmatched: 0. The CDR3 is CASSGQGDQPQHF. CDR3 bases: TGTGCCAGTAGTGGACAGGGGGATCAGCCCCAGCATTTT.

The V call is TRBV7-9, the J call TRBJ2-1; 8 bases are shared with TRBD2. The CDR3 consists of 15 residues. V dropped 1 base and J dropped 7; count of bases not matched to a gene: 6. Germline V gene sequence: CDR1 SEHNR, CDR2 FQNEAQ (reference sequence). The CDR3 bases are TGTGCCAGCAGCTTAGTTGGGACTAGTGGGAATGAGCAGTTCTTC. Translation gives CASSLVGTSGNEQFF. Full variable domain (outside the CDR3, taken from reference TRBV7-9 and TRBJ2-1): DTGVSQNPRHKITKRGQNVTFRCDPISEHNRLYWYRQTLGQGPEFLTYFQNEAQLEKSRLLSDRFSAERPKGSFSTLEIQRTEQGDSAMYLCASSLVGTSGNEQFFGPGTRLTVL.

The chain uses TRBV11-2 and TRBJ2-1; D uncertain. The length of the CDR3 is 15 residues. V shed 2 bases and J shed 4 bases, with 12 bases lying between them. Germline V CDR1 and CDR2: SGHAT, FQNNGV. The CDR3 sequence: CASSLSGGTYNEQFF. CDR3 DNA sequence: TGTGCCAGCAGCTTATCCGGCGGAACTTACAATGAGCAGTTCTTC. Combining the CDR3 with reference TRBV11-2 and TRBJ2-1 gives the whole variable domain EAGVAQSPRYKIIEKRQSVAFWCNPISGHATLYWYQQILGQGPKLLIQFQNNGVVDDSQLPKDRFSAERLKGVDSTLKIQPAKLEDSAVYLCASSLSGGTYNEQFFGPGTRLTVL.